The 20 T cell receptor beta chains reported below all come from one sample, sequenced in a study of beta chain features in type 1 diabetes. The antigens of these receptors remain unknown. The whole isolated RNA underwent reverse transcription, so sequencing captured expressed TCRB transcripts. Using immunoSEQ multiplex PCR, the repertoire was profiled, and TCRdb retains in-frame clones only, with some absent. The data contain some 700,000 clones, roughly an eighth of them seen just once; the ten biggest clones take up approximately 0.021%. Regarding the study as a whole: All four CD4+ subsets from Type 1 diabetes patients carried moderately but significantly shorter TCRB CDR3s.

The sample consisted of naive CD4+ T cells from blood. The source is a man aged 18 to 30 with type 1 diabetes.

The CDR3 sequence: CASSLASGGSETQYF. The CDR3 coding sequence is TGTGCCAGCAGCTTAGCCAGCGGGGGGTCGGAGACCCAGTACTTC. The genes are TRBV7-2 and TRBJ2-5; 9 bases line up with TRBD2. Per germline, CDR1 SGHTA and CDR2 FQGNSA. V shed 0 bases, J shed 5 bases, and the junction held 4 bases outside the gene matches. This CDR3 spans 15 amino acids.

This sequence joins TRBV9 and TRBJ1-1, with 7 bases aligning to TRBD1. Trimming removed 4 bases from V and 2 bases from J; junction bases left unmatched: 5. Germline CDR1 is SGDLS and CDR2 is YYNGEE. The CDR3 has 14 residues. This CDR3 reads CASSPRDSNTEAFF. CDR3 DNA sequence: TGTGCCAGCAGCCCCCGGGACAGCAACACTGAAGCTTTCTTT.

V usage is TRBV30 and J usage is TRBJ2-3; a possible D gene is TRBD1 (6 bases). CDR1 and CDR2 from the germline V gene are GTSNPN and SVGIG (reference sequence). V lost 1 base, J lost 5 bases, and 13 bases lay in between. This CDR3 contains 14 residues. The CDR3 coding sequence is TGTGCCTGGAGTGACGAGGGACATTTAGATACGCAGTATTTT. This gives the protein CAWSDEGHLDTQYF.

Turning to this clone: Other DNA variants within this sample encode the same CDR3. The gene calls are TRBV18 and TRBJ2-2, with 7 bases that match TRBD1. This CDR3 has 16 residues. V lost 3 bases to trimming and J lost 0 bases; unmatched junction nucleotides: 4. Germline V gives CDR1 KGHSH, CDR2 LQKENI. The CDR3 region is CASSPPGQANTGELFF. CDR3 sequence (DNA): TGTGCCAGCTCACCTCCCGGACAGGCGAACACCGGGGAGCTGTTTTTT.

This clone was observed a handful of times. V gene TRBV7-8 combines with J gene TRBJ1-2, with 10 bases that match TRBD1. This CDR3 has 12 amino acids. Looked up from germline, CDR1 is SGHVS and CDR2 is FQNEAQ. V gave up 6 bases and J gave up 6 bases; unmatched junction bases: 1. The DNA of the CDR3 is TGTGCCAGCAGGACAGGGGGCGATGGCTACACCTTC. It yields the protein CASRTGGDGYTF.

This clone has only a few counts. The rearrangement uses TRBV2 and TRBJ1-5; no clear D. The germline gives CDR1 SNHLY, CDR2 FYNNEI. V lost 4 bases to trimming and J lost 3 bases, with 16 bases between them. The CDR3 runs to 16 residues. CDR3 nucleotide sequence: TGTGCCAGCAGTGGGGCTCCGGGAGAATTCAATCAGCCCCAGCATTTT. It yields the protein CASSGAPGEFNQPQHF.

V usage is TRBV6-1 and J usage is TRBJ1-6; D not resolved. The CDR3 is 13 amino acids. From germline, CDR1 is MNHNS and CDR2 SASEGT. The ends were cut back, 2 bases at V and 9 bases at J, with 8 bases in the middle. This CDR3 is CASSETPSSPLHF. In DNA form, the CDR3 reads TGTGCCAGCAGTGAAACCCCGAGTTCACCCCTCCACTTT.

This rearrangement joins TRBV30 to TRBJ2-3; tentatively, D is TRBD1 or TRBD2 (5 bases each). Germline lookup yields CDR1 GTSNPN and CDR2 SVGIG (reference sequence). The CDR3 is 12 amino acids. The CDR3 sequence is CAWGMGADTQYF. DNA of the CDR3: TGTGCTTGGGGTATGGGGGCAGATACGCAGTATTTT.

This clone showed up just a few times. The genes are TRBV27 and TRBJ2-7; TRBD1 aligns across 10 bases. V lost 7 bases, J lost 2 bases, and 5 bases stayed unmatched. The germline CDR1 and CDR2 sequences are MNHEY and SMNVEV (reference sequence). The length of the CDR3 is 14 residues. The CDR3 region is CASTAGTGAYEQYF. CDR3 DNA: TGTGCCAGCACAGCCGGGACAGGGGCCTACGAGCAGTACTTC.

This clone has a handful of counts. The genes are TRBV15 and TRBJ1-5; TRBD1 matches at 11 bases. CDR1 and CDR2 from the germline V gene are LNHNV and YYDKDF (reference sequence). CDR3 length: 16 amino acids. V gave up 1 base and J gave up 4 bases; unmatched junction bases: 3. The CDR3 DNA sequence: TGTGCCACCAGCAGAGGGGACAGGGGGACAAATCAGCCCCAGCATTTT. It encodes CATSRGDRGTNQPQHF. The whole variable domain, remainder taken from reference TRBV15 and TRBJ1-5, is DAMVIQNPRYQVTQFGKPVTLSCSQTLNHNVMYWYQQKSSQAPKLLFHYYDKDFNNEADTPDNFQSRRPNTSFCFLDIRSPGLGDTAMYLCATSRGDRGTNQPQHFGDGTRLSIL.

This clone has just a few counts. The chain has TRBV7-8 and TRBJ2-7, with D tentatively TRBD2 (6 bases). The germline V gene has CDR1 SGHVS and CDR2 FQNEAQ. The CDR3 loop spans 14 amino acids. V was shortened by 1 base and J by 2 bases, with 9 bases between the two germline ends. The CDR3 protein is CASSLDPGAYEQYF. CDR3 sequence (DNA): TGTGCCAGCAGCTTAGATCCGGGGGCCTACGAGCAGTACTTC.

V and J are TRBV30 and TRBJ2-5; 7 nucleotides match TRBD1. V was clipped by 0 bases and J by 5 bases; unmatched bases: 6. This CDR3 has 14 residues. Per the germline V gene, CDR1 is GTSNPN and CDR2 is SVGIG (reference sequence). The CDR3 nucleotides are TGTGCCTGGAGTGTACTAGGGGGCGATGAGACCCAGTACTTC. As protein: CAWSVLGGDETQYF.

J is TRBJ2-7 and V is TRBV5-1; D may be TRBD1 (6 bases). Germline V lookup: CDR1 SGHRS, CDR2 YFSETQ. The CDR3 is 15 residues long. The germline V and J ends were trimmed by 0 bases and 4 bases, with 14 bases remaining between them. CDR3 bases: TGCGCCAGCAGCTTGGATTGGGACACCATATACGAGCAGTACTTC. Translating it yields CASSLDWDTIYEQYF.

The chain has TRBV7-2 and TRBJ2-1; 7 positions match TRBD2. CDR3 length equals 12 residues. With 4 bases clipped from V and 10 bases from J, the junction kept 4 bases outside the gene matches. CDR1 is SGHTA, CDR2 FQGNSA, per germline. The chain's CDR3 is CASSYFSGEQFF. CDR3 sequence (DNA): TGTGCCAGCAGCTACTTTAGCGGGGAGCAGTTCTTC.

The chain has TRBV2 and TRBJ2-6, with D perhaps matching TRBD2 (6 bases). The length of the CDR3 is 15 residues. V was clipped by 4 bases and J by 0 bases, with 7 bases between them. CDR1 SNHLY and CDR2 FYNNEI come from the germline V gene. CDR3 region: CASSGEASGANVLTF. In nucleotides, the CDR3 is TGTGCCAGCAGTGGGGAGGCCTCTGGGGCCAACGTCCTGACTTTC.

This chain connects TRBV6-4 to TRBJ1-6; a possible D gene is TRBD1 (6 bases). Germline-derived CDR1 and CDR2 are MRHNA and SNTAGT. V gave up 7 bases and J gave up 10 bases, with 20 bases separating them. This CDR3 is built from 15 residues. The CDR3 region has the DNA TGTGCCAGCAAAACTCCGGGACACGAAGGATCACCCCTCCACTTT. Translating gives CASKTPGHEGSPLHF.

Only a few counts were recorded for this clone. The chain employs TRBV28 and TRBJ1-2; no clear D gene. Trimming took 5 bases from V and 0 from J, leaving 16 bases between them. The length of the CDR3 is 16 residues. The germline V gene has CDR1 MDHEN and CDR2 SYDVKM. CDR3 sequence reads: CASSPDGFDSNYGYTF. CDR3 coding DNA: TGTGCCAGCAGTCCCGATGGGTTCGATTCTAACTATGGCTACACCTTC.

In nucleotides, the CDR3 is TGTGCCAGCAGTGAACGGGATACCCTCCACTTT. This gives the protein CASSERDTLHF. This chain joins TRBV6-1 and TRBJ1-6; no clear D. The CDR3 has 11 amino acids. CDR1 and CDR2 (germline): MNHNS, SASEGT. V shed 2 bases and J shed 14 bases, with 7 bases lying between them.

The chain is built from TRBV6-5 and TRBJ2-7, with no clear D. Deletions cut 0 bases from V and 4 bases from J, with 16 bases between. The CDR3 runs to 16 residues. Germline loops: CDR1 MNHEY, CDR2 SVGAGI. Here the CDR3 reads CASSYSINARLYEQYF. CDR3 coding DNA: TGTGCCAGCAGTTACTCGATTAACGCCAGGTTGTACGAGCAGTACTTC.

The chain carries TRBV7-9 and TRBJ2-5; D gene uncertain. Germline loops: CDR1 SEHNR, CDR2 FQNEAQ (reference sequence). The CDR3 sequence is 15 residues long. Between the trimmed V and J ends, which lost 4 bases and 5 bases, there was a span of 17 bases. CDR3 in amino acids: CASSSPELGQETQYF. In DNA, the CDR3 is TGTGCCAGCAGCTCCCCCGAACTGGGCCAGGAGACCCAGTACTTC.